The 15 T cell receptor beta chains presented below share a single source sample, sequenced in a study of CD8+ T cells in alopecia areata (dated by TCRdb to the late 2010s). Pooled mouse cutaneous lymph node cells were stained for CD4, CD8alpha, NKG2D, NKG2ACE and other markers and were then sorted on a BD Influx. Library prep was done by the immunoSEQ multiplex PCR assay. For TCR sequencing, RNA was extracted from every sample and reverse transcribed into cDNA to serve as template. Entries here come from immuneACCESS through TCRdb and include only in-frame sequences with V and J called. Some clones fail to appear in such tables; in the studies checked, an unresolved V gene covers under half of the shortfall, and the cause of the remainder is unknown. The sample has 15,000 to 20,000 clones on record, with no singletons. Approximately 30% of the sample is taken by the ten largest. The specimen sequenced was CD8+ T cells sorted from a lymph node. The receptors derive from a C3H/HeJ mouse with alopecia areata. This strain of mice has MHC haplotype H2-k.

A remark on this clone: The protein listed by TCRdb differs at residue 12 from the translated DNA, so the DNA translation is shown. Gene names refer to mouse genes. The CDR3 end is not reached by the read, which stops 3 residues before it; the germline J gene fills it in. V usage is TRBV19 and J usage is TRBJ1-6, with D perhaps matching TRBD1 (6 bases). TRBJ1-6 is an ORF, with its function uncertain. With 0 bases removed from V and 5 bases from J, the gap between germline ends came to 9 bases. Looked up from germline, CDR1 is FNHDT and CDR2 is SITEND (reference sequence). The CDR3 totals 15 residues. This CDR3 reads CASSIDGTHNSPLYF. The sequenced part of the CDR3 DNA is TGTGCCAGCAGTATAGATGGGACACATAATTCGCCC.

This clone occurred many times. Gene labels here are mouse ones. The read ends 4 residues early relative to the CDR3; the germline J gene fills the gap. The gene calls are TRBV29 and TRBJ2-7; 8 bases align to TRBD2. The CDR3 is 13 residues long. V gave up 4 bases and J gave up 2 bases; unmatched junction bases: 1. Germline V gene lookup returns CDR1 MSHET and CDR2 SYDVDS. CDR3 residues: CASSSTGAYEQYF. The sequenced part of the CDR3 DNA is TGTGCTAGCAGTTCGACTGGGGCCTAT.

This clone showed up many times. These gene names are mouse names. The missing CDR3 end, 4 residues past where the read stops, is filled in from the germline J gene. The V and J genes are TRBV1 and TRBJ2-7; 9 bases map to TRBD2. Trimming cost V 0 bases and J 3 bases; bases outside gene matches: 3. The CDR3 length is 15 residues. Per the germline V gene, CDR1 is NSQYPW and CDR2 is LRSPGD (reference sequence). The CDR3 sequence: CTCSADRWGGYEQYF. CDR3 bases read: TGCACCTGCAGTGCAGATCGCTGGGGGGGCTAT.

This clone was observed a few times. The genes and germline here are from mouse. The sequenced CDR3 bases are TGTGCCAGCAGTATAGTACAGGGGGCTGGCACA. Protein sequence: CASSIVQGAGT. The entire CDR3 protein reads CASSIVQGAGTEVFF. This chain links TRBV19 with TRBJ1-1; 9 bases line up with TRBD1. Read coverage stops 4 residues before the CDR3 terminus; the germline J gene supplies the remainder. The trim removed 0 bases at V and 4 bases at J, leaving 4 bases unmatched. Germline V lookup: CDR1 FNHDT, CDR2 SITEND (reference sequence). This CDR3 is built from 15 residues.

This clone was seen only a few times. Here the gene names and germline are mouse. Sequencing ends 4 residues short of the CDR3 end; the germline J gene provides the rest. The chain combines TRBV31 with TRBJ1-4; no clear D gene. The length of the CDR3 is 15 residues. The germline V and J ends were trimmed by 0 bases and 0 bases, with 8 bases remaining between them. Looked up from germline, CDR1 is GKSSPN and CDR2 is SITVG. The CDR3 is CAWSLAHISNERLFF. The covered CDR3 bases are TGTGCCTGGAGTCTAGCACACATTTCCAACGAA.

This clone has a count of ten or more. Gene names refer to mouse genes. The sequence runs out 4 residues before the end of the CDR3; the remainder is reconstructed from the germline J gene. The V and J genes are TRBV1 and TRBJ2-7, with unresolved D. The length of the CDR3 is 13 residues. The germline gives CDR1 NSQYPW, CDR2 LRSPGD (reference sequence). Trimming removed 0 bases from V and 3 bases from J, with 6 bases in between. This chain's CDR3 is CTCSADNNYEQYF. The sequenced CDR3 bases are TGCACCTGCAGTGCAGATAACAACTAT.

A few counts support this clone. The genes are named according to mouse. The read terminates 4 residues before the CDR3 end, so the remaining end is supplied by the germline J gene. This chain links TRBV12-1 with TRBJ1-2; TRBD1 matches at 9 bases. There are 14 residues in the CDR3. The V and J ends lost 3 bases and 3 bases, in that order; junction bases with no gene match: 4. Germline V gives CDR1 SGHSN, CDR2 HYEKVE. CDR3 bases read: TGTGCCAGCTCTTCGGACAGGGGATACTCC. It specifies CASSSDRGYS. The full CDR3 is CASSSDRGYSDYTF. Complete variable domain (other parts from reference TRBV12-1 and TRBJ1-2): DSGVVQSPRHIIKEKGGRSVLTCIPISGHSNVVWYQQTLGKELKFLIQHYEKVERDKGFLPSRFSVQQFDDYHSEMNMSALELEDSAMYFCASSSDRGYSDYTFGSGTRLLVI.

A word on this clone: TCRdb gives a protein that differs at residue 11 from what the DNA encodes, so the protein here is translated from the DNA. Gene and germline names: mouse. The read falls 3 residues short of the CDR3 end, and the missing part is taken from the germline J gene. The chain employs TRBV1 and TRBJ1-3; no clear D. The germline V gene has CDR1 NSQYPW and CDR2 LRSPGD (reference sequence). There are 14 residues in the CDR3. Between the trimmed V and J ends, which lost 2 bases and 0 bases, there was a span of 5 bases. CDR3 bases read: TGCACCTGCAGTGCAATACATTCTGGAAATACG. This sequence encodes CTCSAIHSGNT. The full-length CDR3 reads as CTCSAIHSGNTLYF. Based on the CDR3 plus reference TRBV1 and TRBJ1-3, the full variable domain is VTLLEQNPRWRLVPRGQAVNLRCILKNSQYPWMSWYQQDLQKQLQWLFTLRSPGDKEVKSLPGADYLATRVTDTELRLQVANMSQGRTLYCTCSAIHSGNTLYFGEGSRLIVV.

This clone came up many times. Germline and genes here are mouse. The CDR3 is cut off 4 residues early in the read; its end comes from the germline J gene. This rearrangement joins TRBV13-3 to TRBJ2-5; D not certain. Germline CDR1 reads NNHDY; CDR2 reads SYVADS. The CDR3 is made up of 11 amino acids. The covered CDR3 bases are TGTGCCAGCAGTGACAGGGAC. This gives the protein CASSDRD. The full CDR3 protein reads CASSDRDTQYF. Filled out from reference TRBV13-3 and TRBJ2-5, the complete variable domain reads EAAVTQSPRSKVAVTGGKVTLSCHQTNNHDYMYWYRQDTGHGLRLIHYSYVADSTEKGDIPDGYKASRPSQENFSLILELASLSQTAVYFCASSDRDTQYFGPGTRLLVL.

There are a few counts of this clone. Gene labels here are mouse ones. Read coverage stops 4 residues before the CDR3 terminus; the germline J gene supplies the remainder. The chain links TRBV19 to TRBJ2-1, with 8 bases lining up with TRBD1. V trimming: 8 bases; J trimming: 3 bases; junction bases outside the gene matches: 4. There are 13 residues in the CDR3. Germline assignment: CDR1 FNHDT and CDR2 SITEND (reference sequence). The CDR3 sequence: CASQGALYAEQFF. The CDR3 DNA, read in part, is TGTGCCAGTCAGGGGGCGCTCTATGCT.

This clone was counted ten times or more. Any gene name here is a mouse gene name. The read ends 4 residues early relative to the CDR3; the germline J gene fills the gap. The chain employs TRBV19 and TRBJ1-4; TRBD1 matches 7 bases. The V segment lost 5 bases and the J segment 5 bases; nucleotides outside the gene matches: 9. The germline V gene encodes CDR1 FNHDT and CDR2 SITEND (reference sequence). The CDR3 covers 15 residues. The DNA read from the CDR3 is TGTGCCAGCAGCCCGACAGGGAAAGAGAACGAA. Its translation: CASSPTGKENE. The entire CDR3 protein reads CASSPTGKENERLFF.

This clone appeared many times. Gene names denote mouse genes. Coverage ceases 4 residues before the CDR3 finishes, and the germline J gene fills in the end. The genes are TRBV1 and TRBJ2-5; D unresolved. From germline, CDR1 is NSQYPW and CDR2 LRSPGD (reference sequence). Trimming pared 1 base from V and 2 bases from J, leaving 4 bases between. The CDR3 is 13 residues long. CDR3 region: CTCSAAGQDTQYF. Partial CDR3 DNA: TGCACCTGCAGTGCAGCTGGCCAAGAC.

This clone turned up a few times. All gene names here are mouse names. The DNA ends 4 residues before the CDR3 does, and the rest of the CDR3 is filled in from the germline J gene. The J gene is TRBJ2-7, the V gene TRBV3; no reliable D call. The CDR3 spans 11 residues. V dropped 8 bases and J dropped 0 bases, with 5 bases sitting between them. In germline, CDR1 is SNHLY, CDR2 FYNGKV (reference sequence). The part of the CDR3 DNA that was read is TGTGCCAGCGACAACTCCTAT. Translated, it gives CASDNSY. The whole CDR3 reads CASDNSYEQYF. The full variable domain, in which reference TRBV3 and TRBJ2-7 provide the parts outside the CDR3, is GPKVLQIPSHQIIDMGQMVTLNCDPVSNHLYFYWYKQILGQQMEFLVNFYNGKVMEKSKLFKDQFSVERPDGSYFTLKIQPTALEDSAVYFCASDNSYEQYFGPGTRLTVL.

This clone was found a few times. Genes and germline are mouse. The CDR3 goes on 4 residues after the read ends, and that part is filled in from the germline J gene. V usage is TRBV13-1 and J usage is TRBJ1-4; the match to TRBD1 covers 9 bases. With V trimmed by 3 bases and J by 6 bases, 6 bases remained unmatched. Germline V lookup: CDR1 NSHNY, CDR2 SYGAGN. CDR3 length equals 15 residues. This CDR3 is CASSGRDRVDERLFF. CDR3 DNA, as far as it was read: TGTGCCAGCAGTGGCCGGGACAGGGTAGACGAA.

This clone turned up a few times. Here the gene names and germline are mouse. The CDR3 goes on 4 residues after the read ends, and that part is filled in from the germline J gene. The rearrangement links TRBV13-3 to TRBJ2-4; D not resolved. V was clipped by 2 bases and J by 0 bases, with 4 bases between them. Germline CDR1 and CDR2: NNHDY and SYVADS. This CDR3 is built from 13 residues. The part of the CDR3 DNA that was read is TGTGCCAGCAGTGAAGGTAGTCAAAAC. Its translation: CASSEGSQN. The whole CDR3 reads CASSEGSQNTLYF.